The text below deals with one T cell receptor beta chain. The data were obtained in a study of control samples from healthy donors and cancer patients. Here immunoSEQ multiplex PCR was the method, and the copy in TCRdb shows in-frame clones only, minus some. The repertoire holds roughly 83,000 clones, more than 75% seen once, with over 7.5% in the top ten. Between the trimmed V and J ends, which lost 6 bases and 3 bases, there was a span of 18 bases. This CDR3 spans 16 amino acids. Looked up from germline, CDR1 is LGHDT and CDR2 is YNNKEL (reference sequence). The genes are TRBV3-1 (or the pseudogene TRBV3-2) and TRBJ1-3; tentatively, D is TRBD1 (5 bases). The material sequenced was blood. The source is a woman in her sixties in good health. Here the CDR3 reads CASSRPRGAGGNTIYF. The CDR3 coding sequence is TGTGCCAGCAGTCGTCCTCGGGGCGCAGGTGGAAACACCATATATTTT.